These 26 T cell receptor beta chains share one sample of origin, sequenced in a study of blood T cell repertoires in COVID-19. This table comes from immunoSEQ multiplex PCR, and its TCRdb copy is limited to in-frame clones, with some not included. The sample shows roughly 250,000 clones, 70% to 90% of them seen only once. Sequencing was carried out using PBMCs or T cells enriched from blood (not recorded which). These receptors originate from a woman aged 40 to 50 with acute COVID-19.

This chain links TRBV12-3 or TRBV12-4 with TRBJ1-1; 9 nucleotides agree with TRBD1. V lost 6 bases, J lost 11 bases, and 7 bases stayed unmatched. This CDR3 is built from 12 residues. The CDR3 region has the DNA TGTGCCAGCAGCCTAAACAGGGGGCTTGCTTTCTTT. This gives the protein CASSLNRGLAFF.

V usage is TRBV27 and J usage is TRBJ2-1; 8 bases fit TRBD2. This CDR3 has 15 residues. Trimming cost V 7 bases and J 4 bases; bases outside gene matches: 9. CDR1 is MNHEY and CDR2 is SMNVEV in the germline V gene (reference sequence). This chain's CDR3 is CASTAGGPSYNEQFF. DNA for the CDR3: TGTGCCAGCACGGCGGGAGGCCCCTCTTACAATGAGCAGTTCTTC.

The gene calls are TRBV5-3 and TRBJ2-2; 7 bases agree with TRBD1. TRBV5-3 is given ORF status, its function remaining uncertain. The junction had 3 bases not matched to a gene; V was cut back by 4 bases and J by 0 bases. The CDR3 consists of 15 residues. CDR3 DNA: TGTGCCAGAAGCAGAGGGACAGCGAACACCGGGGAGCTGTTTTTT. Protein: CARSRGTANTGELFF.

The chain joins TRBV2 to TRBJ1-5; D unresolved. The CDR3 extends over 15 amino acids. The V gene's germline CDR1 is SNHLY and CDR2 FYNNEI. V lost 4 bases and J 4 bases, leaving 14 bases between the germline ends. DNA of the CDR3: TGTGCCAGCAGTGGTGGAGGGCTTGAGAATCAGCCCCAGCATTTT. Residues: CASSGGGLENQPQHF.

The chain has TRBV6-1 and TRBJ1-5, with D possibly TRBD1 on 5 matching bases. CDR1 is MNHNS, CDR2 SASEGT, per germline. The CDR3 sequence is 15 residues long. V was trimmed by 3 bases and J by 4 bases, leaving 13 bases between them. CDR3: CASSDYRGTNQPQHF. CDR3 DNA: TGTGCCAGCAGTGATTATAGGGGCACTAATCAGCCCCAGCATTTT.

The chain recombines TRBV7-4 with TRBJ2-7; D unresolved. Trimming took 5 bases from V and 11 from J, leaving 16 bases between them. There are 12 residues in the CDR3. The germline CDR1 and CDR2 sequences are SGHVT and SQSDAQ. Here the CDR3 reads CASSPLAPQEYF. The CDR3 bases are TGTGCCAGCAGCCCATTGGCCCCTCAGGAGTACTTC.

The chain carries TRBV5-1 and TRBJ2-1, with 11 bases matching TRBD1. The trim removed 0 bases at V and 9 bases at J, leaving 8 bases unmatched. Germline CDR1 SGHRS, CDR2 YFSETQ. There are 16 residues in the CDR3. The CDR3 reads CASSLGGQGATGEQFF. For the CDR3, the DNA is TGCGCCAGCAGCTTGGGAGGACAGGGGGCGACCGGTGAGCAGTTCTTC.

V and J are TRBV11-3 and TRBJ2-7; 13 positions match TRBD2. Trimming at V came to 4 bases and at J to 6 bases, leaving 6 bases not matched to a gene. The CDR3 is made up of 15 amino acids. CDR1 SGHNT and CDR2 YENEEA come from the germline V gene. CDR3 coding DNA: TGTGCCAGCAGCTCCTCAAGACTAGCGGGAGGCGAGCAGTACTTC. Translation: CASSSSRLAGGEQYF.

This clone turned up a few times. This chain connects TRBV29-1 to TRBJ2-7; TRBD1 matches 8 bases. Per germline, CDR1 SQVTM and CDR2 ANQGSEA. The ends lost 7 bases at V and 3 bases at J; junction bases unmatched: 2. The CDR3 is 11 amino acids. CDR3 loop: CSAGTGYEQYF. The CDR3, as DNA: TGCAGCGCCGGGACAGGCTACGAGCAGTACTTC.

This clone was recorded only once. CDR3 sequence reads: CASSEGLPGELFF. CDR3 nucleotide sequence: TGTGCCAGCAGCGAAGGACTACCCGGGGAGCTGTTTTTT. The chain uses TRBV9 and TRBJ2-2, with D possibly TRBD2 on 6 matching bases. The V end lost 3 bases, the J end lost 6 bases, and 9 bases lay between the germline ends. The CDR3 contains 13 residues. Per germline, CDR1 SGDLS and CDR2 YYNGEE.

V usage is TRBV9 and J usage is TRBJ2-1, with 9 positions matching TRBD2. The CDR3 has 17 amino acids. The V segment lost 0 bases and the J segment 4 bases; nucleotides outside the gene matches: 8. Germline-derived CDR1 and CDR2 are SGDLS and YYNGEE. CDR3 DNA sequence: TGTGCCAGCAGCGTAGAACGCCCTAGCGGGAAATACAATGAGCAGTTCTTC. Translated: CASSVERPSGKYNEQFF.

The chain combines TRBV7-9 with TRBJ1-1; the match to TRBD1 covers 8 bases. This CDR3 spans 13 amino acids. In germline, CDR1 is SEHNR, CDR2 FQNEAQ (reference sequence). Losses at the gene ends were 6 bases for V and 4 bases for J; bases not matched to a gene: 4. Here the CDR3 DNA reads TGTGCCAGCAGATATACAGGGGGCACTGAAGCTTTCTTT. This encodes CASRYTGGTEAFF.

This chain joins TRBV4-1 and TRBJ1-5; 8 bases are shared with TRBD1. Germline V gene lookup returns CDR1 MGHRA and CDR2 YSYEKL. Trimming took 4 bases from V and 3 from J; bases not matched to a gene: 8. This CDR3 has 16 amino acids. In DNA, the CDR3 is TGCGCCAGCAGCCTAACCGGGACAGGCTCCAATCAGCCCCAGCATTTT. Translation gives CASSLTGTGSNQPQHF.

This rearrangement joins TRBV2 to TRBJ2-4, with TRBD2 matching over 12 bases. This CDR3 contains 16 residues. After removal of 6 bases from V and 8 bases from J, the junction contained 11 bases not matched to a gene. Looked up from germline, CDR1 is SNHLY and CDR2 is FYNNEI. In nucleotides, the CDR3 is TGTGCCAGCAGAGGGAGACTAGCGGGAGATACTGACATTCAGTACTTC. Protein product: CASRGRLAGDTDIQYF.

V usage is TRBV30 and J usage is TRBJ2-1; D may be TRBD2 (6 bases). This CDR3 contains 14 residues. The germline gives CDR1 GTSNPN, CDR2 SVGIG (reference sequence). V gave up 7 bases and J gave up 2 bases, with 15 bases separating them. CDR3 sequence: CASTGGGTYNEQFF. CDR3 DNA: TGTGCCTCCACCGGCGGCGGGACCTACAATGAGCAGTTCTTC.

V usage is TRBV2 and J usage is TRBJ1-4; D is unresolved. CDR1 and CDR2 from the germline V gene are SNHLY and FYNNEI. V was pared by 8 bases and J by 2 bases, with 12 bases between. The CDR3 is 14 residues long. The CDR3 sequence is CASGTDITNEKLFF. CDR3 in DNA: TGTGCCAGCGGTACAGACATTACTAATGAAAAACTGTTTTTT.

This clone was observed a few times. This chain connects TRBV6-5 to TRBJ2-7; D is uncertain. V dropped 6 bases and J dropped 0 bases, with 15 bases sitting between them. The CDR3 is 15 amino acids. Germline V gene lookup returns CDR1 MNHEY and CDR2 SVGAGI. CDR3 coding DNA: TGTGCCAGCAGAAAGGATTGGTCTAGCTCCTACGAGCAGTACTTC. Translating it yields CASRKDWSSSYEQYF.

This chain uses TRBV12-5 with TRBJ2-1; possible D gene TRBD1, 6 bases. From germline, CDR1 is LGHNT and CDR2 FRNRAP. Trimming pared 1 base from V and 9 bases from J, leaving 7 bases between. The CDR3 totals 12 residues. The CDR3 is CASGLEGVEQFF. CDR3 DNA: TGTGCTAGTGGTTTGGAGGGGGTTGAGCAGTTCTTC.

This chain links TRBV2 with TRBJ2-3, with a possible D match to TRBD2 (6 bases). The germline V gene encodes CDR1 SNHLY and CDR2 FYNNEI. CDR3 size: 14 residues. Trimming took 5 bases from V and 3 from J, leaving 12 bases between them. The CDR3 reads CASSPTLATDTQYF. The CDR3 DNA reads TGTGCCAGCAGTCCTACTCTAGCGACAGATACGCAGTATTTT. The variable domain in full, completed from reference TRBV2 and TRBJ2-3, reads EPEVTQTPSHQVTQMGQEVILRCVPISNHLYFYWYRQILGQKVEFLVSFYNNEISEKSEIFDDQFSVERPDGSNFTLKIRSTKLEDSAMYFCASSPTLATDTQYFGPGTRLTVL.

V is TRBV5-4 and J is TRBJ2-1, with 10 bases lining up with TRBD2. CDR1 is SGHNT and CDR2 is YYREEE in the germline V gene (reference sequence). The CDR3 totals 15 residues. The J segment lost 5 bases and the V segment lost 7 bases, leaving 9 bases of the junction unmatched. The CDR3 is CASRSGTSENNEQFF. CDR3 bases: TGTGCCAGCCGAAGCGGGACTAGCGAAAACAATGAGCAGTTCTTC.

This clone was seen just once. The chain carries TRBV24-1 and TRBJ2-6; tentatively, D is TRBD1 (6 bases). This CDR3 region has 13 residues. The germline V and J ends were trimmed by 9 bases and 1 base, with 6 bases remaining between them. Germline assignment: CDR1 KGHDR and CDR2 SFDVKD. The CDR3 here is CATGQSGANVLTF. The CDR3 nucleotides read TGTGCCACCGGACAGTCTGGGGCCAACGTCCTGACTTTC.

The chain's CDR3 is CASSGGAGNHYNEQFF. The CDR3, as DNA: TGCGCCAGCAGCGGGGGTGCGGGAAACCATTACAATGAGCAGTTCTTC. The chain uses TRBV5-1 and TRBJ2-1, with a weak D call TRBD2 (6 bases). This CDR3 has 16 residues. Germline V gene lookup returns CDR1 SGHRS and CDR2 YFSETQ. V lost 4 bases, J lost 4 bases, and 18 bases lay in between.

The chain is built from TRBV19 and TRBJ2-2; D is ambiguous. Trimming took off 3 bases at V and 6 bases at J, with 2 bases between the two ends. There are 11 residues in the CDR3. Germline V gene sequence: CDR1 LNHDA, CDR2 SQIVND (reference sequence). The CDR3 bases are TGTGCCAGTAGTATCGCCGGGGAGCTGTTTTTT. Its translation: CASSIAGELFF.

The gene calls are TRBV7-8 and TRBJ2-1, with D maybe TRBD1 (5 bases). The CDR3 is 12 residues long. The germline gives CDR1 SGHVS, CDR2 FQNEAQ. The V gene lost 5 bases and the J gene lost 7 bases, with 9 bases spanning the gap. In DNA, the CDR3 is TGTGCCAGCAGCCTAAGACAGAATGAGCAGTTCTTC. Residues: CASSLRQNEQFF.

The CDR3 loop is CASSQESGGTDEQFF. CDR3 coding DNA: TGTGCCAGCAGCCAAGAGAGCGGGGGGACAGATGAGCAGTTCTTC. This sequence joins TRBV4-2 and TRBJ2-1; 9 nucleotides match TRBD2. The CDR3 totals 15 residues. J lost 8 bases, V lost 0 bases, and 5 bases had no gene match. CDR1 is LGHNA and CDR2 is YNFKEQ in the germline V gene.

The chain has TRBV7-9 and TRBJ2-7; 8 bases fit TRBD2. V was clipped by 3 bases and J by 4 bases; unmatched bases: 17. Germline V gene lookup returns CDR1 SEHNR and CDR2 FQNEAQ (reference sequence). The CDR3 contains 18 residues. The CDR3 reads CASSFARLAHTSPYEQYF. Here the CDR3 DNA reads TGTGCCAGCAGCTTCGCCAGACTAGCGCACACGTCCCCTTACGAGCAGTACTTC.